This T cell receptor beta chain emerged from a study of blood T cells in healthy people across ages. The authors ran a second PCR of roughly 7 to 11 cycles using a sample-barcoded 5' primer and a J-beta primer mix. TCRdb itself ran the 5' RACE reads through MiXCR, one entry per CDR3 protein. The table shows about 1.7 million distinct CDR3 sequences, with approximately 28% occurring only once. Trimming took 0 bases from V and 8 from J, leaving 16 bases between them. The CDR3 totals 14 residues. Germline assignment: CDR1 DFQATT and CDR2 SNEGSKA (reference sequence). Sequencing was carried out using blood. The gene calls are TRBV20-1 and TRBJ1-1, with a tentative D call TRBD1 (5 bases). The sequence derives from a woman younger than 45 in good health. In DNA form, the CDR3 reads TGCAGTGCTAGAGATCTAGACAGCCGAGTGGAAGCTTTCTTT. The encoded protein is CSARDLDSRVEAFF.